This T cell receptor beta chain was found in a study of blood T cell repertoires in COVID-19. Study-level background: Italy, Spain and the United States were the sources of the convalescent and acute COVID-19 samples.

Per the study methods: Amplification with reference gene primers provided the estimates of nucleated cell counts. Generated by immunoSEQ multiplex PCR, the TCRdb table keeps only in-frame clones and is missing some. The V and J calls and clone size were taken over from that table, and D and trimming were inferred from the DNA. Among roughly 150,000 clones listed, roughly 80% were seen once. Looked up from germline, CDR1 is SGHVS and CDR2 is FQNEAQ. Trimming took off 1 base at V and 1 base at J, with 8 bases between the two ends. The CDR3 loop spans 14 amino acids. This clone was observed once. The TCR originated in a man between 65 and 85 years old with active or convalescent COVID-19. This chain joins TRBV7-8 and TRBJ2-7, with D tentatively TRBD1 (6 bases). The sample comprised peripheral blood. The CDR3 loop reads CASSLGGPSYEQYF. The CDR3 DNA reads TGTGCCAGCAGCTTAGGGGGGCCATCCTACGAGCAGTACTTC.